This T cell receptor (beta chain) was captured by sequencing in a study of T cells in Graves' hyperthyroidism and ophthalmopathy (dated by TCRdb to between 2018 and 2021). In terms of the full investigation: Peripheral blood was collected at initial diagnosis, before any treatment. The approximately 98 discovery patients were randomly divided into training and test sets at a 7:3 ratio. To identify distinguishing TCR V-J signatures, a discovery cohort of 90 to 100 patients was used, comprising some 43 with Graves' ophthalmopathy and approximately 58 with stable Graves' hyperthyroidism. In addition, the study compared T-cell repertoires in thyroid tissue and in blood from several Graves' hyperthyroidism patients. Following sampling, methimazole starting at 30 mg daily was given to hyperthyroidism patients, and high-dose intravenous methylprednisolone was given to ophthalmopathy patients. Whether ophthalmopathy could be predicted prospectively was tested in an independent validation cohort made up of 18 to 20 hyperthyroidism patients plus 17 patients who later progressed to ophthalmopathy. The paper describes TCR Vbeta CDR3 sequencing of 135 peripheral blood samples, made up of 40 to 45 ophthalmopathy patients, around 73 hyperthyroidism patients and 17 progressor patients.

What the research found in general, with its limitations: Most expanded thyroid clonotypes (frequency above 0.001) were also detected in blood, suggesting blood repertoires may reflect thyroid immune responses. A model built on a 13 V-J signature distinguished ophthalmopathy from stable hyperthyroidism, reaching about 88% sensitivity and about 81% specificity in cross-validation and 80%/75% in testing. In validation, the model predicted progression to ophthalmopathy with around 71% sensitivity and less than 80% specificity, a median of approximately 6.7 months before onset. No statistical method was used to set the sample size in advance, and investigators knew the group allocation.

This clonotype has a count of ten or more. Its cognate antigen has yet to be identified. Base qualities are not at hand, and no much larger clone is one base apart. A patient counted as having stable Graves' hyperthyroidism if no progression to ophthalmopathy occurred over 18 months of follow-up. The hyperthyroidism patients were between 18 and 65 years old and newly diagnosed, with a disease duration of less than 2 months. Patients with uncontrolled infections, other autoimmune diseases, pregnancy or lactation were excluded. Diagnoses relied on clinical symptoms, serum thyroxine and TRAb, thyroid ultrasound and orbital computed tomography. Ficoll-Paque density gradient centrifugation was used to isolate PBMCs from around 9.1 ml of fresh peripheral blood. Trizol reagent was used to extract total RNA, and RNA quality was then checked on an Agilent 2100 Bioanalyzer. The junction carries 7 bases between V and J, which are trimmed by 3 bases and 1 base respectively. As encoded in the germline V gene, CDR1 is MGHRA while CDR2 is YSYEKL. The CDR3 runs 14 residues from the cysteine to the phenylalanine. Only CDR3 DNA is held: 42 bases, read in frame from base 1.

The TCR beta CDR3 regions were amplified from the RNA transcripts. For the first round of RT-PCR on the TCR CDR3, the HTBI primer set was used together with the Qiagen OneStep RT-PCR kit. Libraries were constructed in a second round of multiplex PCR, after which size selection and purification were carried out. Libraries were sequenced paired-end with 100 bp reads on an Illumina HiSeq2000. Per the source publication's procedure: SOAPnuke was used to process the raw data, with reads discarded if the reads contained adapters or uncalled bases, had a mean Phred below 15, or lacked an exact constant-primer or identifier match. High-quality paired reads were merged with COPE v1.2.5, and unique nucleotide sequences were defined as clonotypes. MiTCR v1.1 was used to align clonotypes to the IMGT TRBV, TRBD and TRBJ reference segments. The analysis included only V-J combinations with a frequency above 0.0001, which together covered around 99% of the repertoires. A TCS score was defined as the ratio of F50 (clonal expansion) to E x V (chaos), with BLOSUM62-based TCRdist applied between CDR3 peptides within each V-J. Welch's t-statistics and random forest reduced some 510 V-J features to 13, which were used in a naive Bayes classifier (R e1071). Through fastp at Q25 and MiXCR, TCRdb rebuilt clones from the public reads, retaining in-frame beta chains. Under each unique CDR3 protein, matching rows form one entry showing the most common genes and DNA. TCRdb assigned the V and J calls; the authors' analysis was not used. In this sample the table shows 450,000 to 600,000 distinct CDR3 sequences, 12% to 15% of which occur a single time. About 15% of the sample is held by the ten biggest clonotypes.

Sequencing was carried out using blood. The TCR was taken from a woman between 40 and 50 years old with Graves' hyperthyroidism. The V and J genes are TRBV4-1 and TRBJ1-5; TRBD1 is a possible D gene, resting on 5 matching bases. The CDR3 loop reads CASSQGLSNQPQHF. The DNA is TGCGCCAGCAGCCAGGGACTGAGCAATCAGCCCCAGCATTTT.